Below, one T cell receptor beta chain is given with its context. This CDR3 has 16 residues. CDR1 is KGHSH and CDR2 is LQKENI in the germline V gene. Trimming took off 3 bases at V and 0 bases at J, with 14 bases between the two ends. The sample belongs to a study of blood T cells in healthy people across ages. The second PCR ran about 6 to 12 cycles with a sample-barcoded 5' primer and J-beta primers. MiXCR, run by TCRdb on the 5' RACE reads, gives a single entry per CDR3 protein. The sample holds roughly 1.9 million distinct CDR3 sequences, roughly 43% seen once. The sequence came from a human donor in good health. The chain links TRBV18 to TRBJ1-1; no firm D call. The sample consisted of blood. This CDR3 is CASSPTQPQVNTEAFF. In nucleotides, the CDR3 is TGTGCCAGCTCACCCACGCAACCTCAGGTGAACACTGAAGCTTTCTTT.